This TCR beta chain was recorded in a study of blood T cell repertoires in COVID-19. Assay: immunoSEQ multiplex PCR; the TCRdb copy retains only in-frame clones and omits some. The table has hundreds of thousands of clones, around 82% seen once. This CDR3 has 16 residues. Germline CDR1 is MGHRA and CDR2 is YSYEKL. The ends lost 4 bases at V and 0 bases at J; junction bases unmatched: 7. This TCR was sampled from a man in his thirties or forties with acute COVID-19. This rearrangement joins TRBV4-1 to TRBJ2-7; 9 bases line up with TRBD1. Sequenced input: PBMCs or T cells enriched from blood (not recorded which). CDR3 sequence: CASSLLPTGGSYEQYF. CDR3 in DNA: TGCGCCAGCAGCCTCCTTCCGACAGGGGGCTCCTACGAGCAGTACTTC.